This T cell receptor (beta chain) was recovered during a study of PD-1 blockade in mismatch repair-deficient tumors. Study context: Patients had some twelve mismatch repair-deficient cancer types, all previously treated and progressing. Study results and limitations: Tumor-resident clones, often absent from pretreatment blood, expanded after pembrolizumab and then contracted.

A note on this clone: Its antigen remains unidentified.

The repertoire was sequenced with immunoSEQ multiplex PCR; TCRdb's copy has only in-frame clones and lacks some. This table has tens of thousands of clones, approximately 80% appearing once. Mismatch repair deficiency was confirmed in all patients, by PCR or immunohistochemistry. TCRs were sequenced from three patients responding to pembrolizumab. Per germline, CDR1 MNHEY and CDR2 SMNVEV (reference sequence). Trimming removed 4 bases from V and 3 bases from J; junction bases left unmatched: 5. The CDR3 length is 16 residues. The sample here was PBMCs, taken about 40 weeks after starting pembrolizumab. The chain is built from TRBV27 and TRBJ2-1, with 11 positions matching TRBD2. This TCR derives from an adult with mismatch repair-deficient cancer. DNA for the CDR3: TGTGCCAGCAGTTCAGCCGGGACTAGCGGCTACAATGAGCAGTTCTTC. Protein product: CASSSAGTSGYNEQFF.